This passage covers 19 T cell receptor beta chains from one sample sequenced in a study of T-cell memory formation after mild COVID-19. TCRdb analysed the 5' RACE reads with MiXCR anew, one entry per CDR3 protein. The table has some 150,000 distinct CDR3 sequences, about a fifth seen once. Sequencing input: PBMCs or a T cell subset sorted from them (not recorded which). These TCRs come from an adult woman who had mild COVID-19 (a few samples of this study predate the infection). Cell type and time point are not known.

This clonotype showed up just a few times. The chain is built from TRBV24-1 and TRBJ1-1; D uncertain. The CDR3 covers 16 residues. The germline gives CDR1 KGHDR, CDR2 SFDVKD. V shed 2 bases and J shed 4 bases, with 16 bases lying between them. The CDR3 DNA sequence: TGTGCCACCAGTGATTCGACAAAAATGAGCGGCACTGAAGCTTTCTTT. Translating it yields CATSDSTKMSGTEAFF.

The V call is TRBV7-6, the J call TRBJ2-7; D possibly corresponds to TRBD2 (5 bases). The germline gives CDR1 SGHVS, CDR2 FNYEAQ. V lost 2 bases, J lost 1 base, and 18 bases lay in between. This CDR3 is 17 amino acids long. DNA for the CDR3: TGTGCCAGCAGCTTAAGCCTAGCCGGAGCACCATCCTACGAGCAGTACTTC. Its protein product is CASSLSLAGAPSYEQYF.

The chain couples TRBV2 to TRBJ2-7; D is unclear. V was pared by 2 bases and J by 6 bases, with 14 bases between. Germline V gene lookup returns CDR1 SNHLY and CDR2 FYNNEI. The CDR3 covers 14 residues. The CDR3, as DNA: TGTGCCAGCAGTGAAATTTCATCGAAGGGCGAGCAGTACTTC. Translated: CASSEISSKGEQYF.

This clonotype was recorded at least ten times. The V call is TRBV29-1, the J call TRBJ2-7; 9 bases fit TRBD2. The CDR3 is 14 residues long. V lost 1 base, J lost 6 bases, and 7 bases stayed unmatched. Germline CDR1 reads SQVTM; CDR2 reads ANQGSEA. The CDR3 spells CSVEVAVAGVEQYF. The CDR3 coding sequence is TGCAGCGTTGAAGTTGCGGTAGCGGGAGTCGAGCAGTACTTC.

The V call is TRBV6-4, the J call TRBJ2-5, with TRBD1 identical over 8 bases. The CDR3 contains 13 residues. V gave up 7 bases and J gave up 3 bases; unmatched junction bases: 4. Germline V gene lookup returns CDR1 MRHNA and CDR2 SNTAGT. CDR3 DNA: TGTGCCAGCACCCTGGACAGGGAAGAGACCCAGTACTTC. It encodes CASTLDREETQYF.

V usage is TRBV12-3 or TRBV12-4 and J usage is TRBJ1-3; tentatively, D is TRBD1 (5 bases). The CDR3 loop spans 14 amino acids. V lost 8 bases and J lost 0, with 11 bases in between. The CDR3: CASSDSSSGNTIYF. The CDR3 DNA reads TGTGCCAGCTCAGACAGCTCCTCTGGAAACACCATATATTTT.

This clonotype appeared a few times. One end of the junction does not line up with germline, which may come from a read error. CDR3 sequence (DNA): TGCGCCAGCCGCACCGGGACAGGGCCTCTGGATTTT. Translation: CASRTGTGPLDF. This chain uses TRBV5-1 with TRBJ1-3; TRBD1 matches at 9 bases. CDR3 length: 12 amino acids. Germline CDR1 is SGHRS and CDR2 is YFSETQ.

This clonotype was observed a few times. The CDR3: CASRRQGARGLLGIKSSYEQYF. DNA of the CDR3: TGTGCCAGCAGACGACAGGGGGCGCGAGGCCTCCTGGGGATCAAGTCTTCCTACGAGCAGTACTTC. The chain couples TRBV27 to TRBJ2-7; 10 bases fit TRBD1. The CDR3 length is 22 residues. V trimming: 6 bases; J trimming: 1 base; junction bases outside the gene matches: 27. Germline lookup yields CDR1 MNHEY and CDR2 SMNVEV (reference sequence).

This clonotype was counted a few times. The chain recombines TRBV12-3 or TRBV12-4 with TRBJ2-7; 7 bases match TRBD1. The junction had 7 bases not matched to a gene; V was cut back by 6 bases and J by 5 bases. This CDR3 spans 13 amino acids. Written as DNA, the CDR3 is TGTGCCAGCAGCAAGACAGGGTATGACGAGCAGTACTTC. Translation gives CASSKTGYDEQYF.

This chain links TRBV7-9 with TRBJ2-3, with 10 bases that match TRBD1. Germline loops: CDR1 SEHNR, CDR2 FQNEAQ (reference sequence). CDR3 length: 19 residues. V lost 4 bases and J lost 1; bases outside the gene matches: 14. The chain's CDR3 is CASSSRTGGGLRGTDTQYF. CDR3 nucleotide sequence: TGTGCCAGCAGCTCGAGGACAGGGGGGGGTCTCCGGGGCACAGATACGCAGTATTTT.

V and J are TRBV7-2 and TRBJ2-3; perhaps TRBD2 as D (6 bases). V lost 2 bases to trimming and J lost 1 base, with 13 bases between them. The CDR3 has 16 residues. Germline values: CDR1 SGHTA, CDR2 FQGNSA. The CDR3 loop reads CASSLRSGAGTDTQYF. CDR3 DNA sequence: TGTGCCAGCAGCTTAAGGTCGGGAGCTGGCACAGATACGCAGTATTTT.

The chain employs TRBV4-2 and TRBJ1-2; D unresolved. Germline CDR1 is LGHNA and CDR2 is YNFKEQ. The CDR3 runs 13 residues. V was trimmed by 1 base and J by 8 bases, leaving 11 bases between them. CDR3 protein: CASSQGQIPGYTF. CDR3 in DNA: TGTGCCAGCAGCCAAGGGCAGATTCCGGGCTACACCTTC.

V usage is TRBV5-1 and J usage is TRBJ2-3; TRBD2 is a possible D gene (6 bases). The germline V gene has CDR1 SGHRS and CDR2 YFSETQ. V lost 4 bases to trimming and J lost 0 bases, with 21 bases between them. CDR3 length equals 18 residues. The CDR3 protein is CASSGTGLILSSTDTQYF. DNA for the CDR3: TGCGCCAGCAGCGGGACTGGACTTATTCTTTCTAGCACAGATACGCAGTATTTT.

This clonotype occurred a few times. It is unclear where the CDR3 begins or ends on the DNA, so no DNA is shown, and the CDR3 is as TCRdb lists it. The V gene is TRBV24-1, the J gene TRBJ2-1; the DNA was not used to check the table's D call, TRBD1. The CDR3 comprises 13 residues, both ends counted. Germline V CDR1 and CDR2: KGHDR, SFDVKD. The CDR3 is CATSVPGMEEQFF.

The chain combines TRBV9 with TRBJ2-3, with TRBD2 as a possible D gene (5 bases). V dropped 1 base and J dropped 0 bases, with 12 bases sitting between them. The CDR3 is 16 amino acids. The V gene's germline CDR1 is SGDLS and CDR2 YYNGEE. In DNA, the CDR3 is TGTGCCAGCAGCGTACCCGGGATTTTTAGCACAGATACGCAGTATTTT. Amino acids: CASSVPGIFSTDTQYF.

V is TRBV12-3 or TRBV12-4 and J is TRBJ1-6, with 8 bases that match TRBD1. V was clipped by 5 bases and J by 9 bases; unmatched bases: 9. The CDR3 sequence is 15 residues long. CDR3 protein: CASSLRDRGSSPLHF. The CDR3 DNA sequence: TGTGCCAGCAGTCTGCGAGACAGGGGTAGTTCACCCCTCCACTTT.

This sequence joins TRBV6-2 or TRBV6-3 and TRBJ2-2, with 7 bases aligning to TRBD2. CDR1 MNHEY and CDR2 SVGEGT come from the germline V gene. V lost 4 bases to trimming and J lost 4 bases; unmatched junction nucleotides: 6. This CDR3 is 15 amino acids long. CDR3 sequence (DNA): TGTGCCAGCAGTTGGCGACTAGCTTCCACCGGGGAGCTGTTTTTT. Encoded protein: CASSWRLASTGELFF.

The genes are TRBV5-1 and TRBJ2-2; the D gene could be TRBD1 or TRBD2 (6 bases each). This CDR3 region has 16 residues. V was cut by 0 bases and J by 6 bases, with 15 bases left in between. CDR1 is SGHRS and CDR2 is YFSETQ in the germline V gene. The CDR3 nucleotides are TGCGCCAGCAGCTTGGGGGGGGCGCGGACTTCCGGGGAGCTGTTTTTT. This encodes CASSLGGARTSGELFF.

This clonotype appeared many times. The chain is built from TRBV5-5 and TRBJ2-5; 7 positions agree with TRBD1. V was pared by 3 bases and J by 1 base, with 3 bases of the junction left unmatched. Germline V gene sequence: CDR1 SGHKS, CDR2 YYEKEE (reference sequence). The CDR3 is 14 amino acids. The CDR3 here is CASSYDRAQETQYF. Here the CDR3 DNA reads TGTGCCAGCAGCTACGACAGGGCCCAAGAGACCCAGTACTTC.